Listed below are T cell receptor beta chains from one sample, sequenced in a study of CD8 T cells in ankylosing spondylitis. TCRdb analysed the 5' RACE reads with MiXCR anew, one entry per CDR3 protein. Of some 100,000 distinct CDR3 sequences in the sample, 8% to 10% are singletons; the top ten hold approximately 9.7%. The specimen was blood, either unsorted or a sorted T cell fraction (not recorded which). The receptors derive from a male donor with ankylosing spondylitis or in good health (not recorded which). The CDR3 runs from the conserved cysteine through the conserved F or W. The D gene is left open where the match is weak. A row's size may be missing; if present it is once, few, many or a size class.

size	V	J	D	DNA	CDR3
many	TRBV20-1	TRBJ2-1	-	TGCAGTGCTAGAGATGACCCGAGCGCCTACAATGAGCAGTTCTTC	CSARDDPSAYNEQFF
few	TRBV7-2	TRBJ2-7	-	TGTGCCAGCAGCTTAGCGTTCCACGCCTACGAGCAGTACTTC	CASSLAFHAYEQYF
many	TRBV5-1	TRBJ2-3	TRBD2	TGCGCCAGCAGCGCCTTACTAGCGACTAGCACAGATACGCAGTATTTT	CASSALLATSTDTQYF
-	TRBV5-8	TRBJ1-6	-	TGTGCCAGCAGCTTGTTTGGGAATTCACCCCTCCACTTT	CASSLFGNSPLHF
many	TRBV20-1	TRBJ1-6	-	TGCAGTGCTAGGGGCGCAAGTCGCTATAATTCACCCCTCCACTTT	CSARGASRYNSPLHF
many	TRBV27	TRBJ1-6	TRBD1	TGTGCCAGCAGTACGTGGACAGGGAAAAGGTCACCCCTCCACTTT	CASSTWTGKRSPLHF
many	TRBV9	TRBJ2-1	-	TGTGCCAGCAGCGTAGCGGGGGACTACAATGAGCAGTTCTTC	CASSVAGDYNEQFF
many	TRBV5-4	TRBJ2-6	-	TGTGCCAGCAGCCACGGACAGTTACTCTCTGGGGCCAACGTCCTGACTTTC	CASSHGQLLSGANVLTF
few	TRBV20-1	TRBJ1-4	-	TGCAGTGCTAGGGGTCTGGAAAGCACTAATGAAAAACTGTTTTTT	CSARGLESTNEKLFF
-	TRBV12-3/TRBV12-4	TRBJ1-2	TRBD1	TGTGCCAGCAGGGACAGGGTGAAAGCTAACTATGGCTACACCTTC	CASRDRVKANYGYTF
many	TRBV7-3	TRBJ2-2	TRBD1	TGTGCCAGCGGCCATTACGGACAGGGGGGGACCGGGGAGCTGTTTTTT	CASGHYGQGGTGELFF
many	TRBV18	TRBJ2-7	-	TGTGCCAGCAATCAAGGCAGGGGCCTTCACGAGCAGTACTTC	CASNQGRGLHEQYF
many	TRBV12-5	TRBJ2-1	-	TGTGCTAGTGGTTTGGGCCTCGGGGCGGGGGCCGTCGATGAGCAGTTCTTC	CASGLGLGAGAVDEQFF
many	TRBV7-8	TRBJ2-5	-	TGTGCCAGCAGCCCACCTGGTGGGGCCGGGAGGACCCAGTACTTC	CASSPPGGAGRTQYF
-	TRBV29-1	TRBJ2-1	-	TGCAGCGTTCGGCAGGGGGGGGATGAGCAGTTCTTC	CSVRQGGDEQFF
-	TRBV4-3	TRBJ2-1	-	TGCGCCAGCAGCCAAGACACCTACAATGAGCAGTTCTTC	CASSQDTYNEQFF
many	TRBV5-5	TRBJ2-7	-	TGTGCCAGCAGCTTGTCAGGGGACACCTACGAGCAGTACTTC	CASSLSGDTYEQYF
-	TRBV20-1	TRBJ2-5	-	TGCAGTGCTAGACACGACCAAGGGACCCAGTACTTC	CSARHDQGTQYF
many	TRBV9	TRBJ2-6	-	TGTGCCAGCAGTTTACCTGCTGGGGCCAACGTCCTGACTTTC	CASSLPAGANVLTF
-	TRBV6-2/TRBV6-3	TRBJ2-7	-	TGTGCCAGCAGTTACGACGGGGCCTACGAGCAGTACTTC	CASSYDGAYEQYF
many	TRBV12-3/TRBV12-4	TRBJ2-4	TRBD1	TGTGCCAGCAGTCCCGGGACAGGGGGCAAGGCCAAAAACATTCAGTACTTC	CASSPGTGGKAKNIQYF
many	TRBV6-5	TRBJ1-2	-	TGTGCCAGCAGTTCCGGGACCCTCGGTGGCTACACCTTC	CASSSGTLGGYTF
many	TRBV29-1	TRBJ2-7	-	TGCAGCGTGTGGCTAAACGAGCAGTACTTC	CSVWLNEQYF
many	TRBV7-2	TRBJ1-2	TRBD1	TGTGGCAGCACTATAAGACAGGGTGTCGGTGGCTACACCTTC	CGSTIRQGVGGYTF
many	TRBV5-1	TRBJ1-6	-	TGCGCCAGCAGGGACGTGATGGGCTCCTATAATTCACCCCTCCACTTT	CASRDVMGSYNSPLHF
many	TRBV20-1	TRBJ2-1	-	TGCAGTGCTAGACAGATGCTAGATCCTGGGGAGCAGTTCTTC	CSARQMLDPGEQFF
many	TRBV7-2	TRBJ2-7	TRBD2	TGTGCCAGCAGCTTCTCGGCCGGGACTAGCGACTCCTACGAGCAGTACTTC	CASSFSAGTSDSYEQYF
-	TRBV18	TRBJ2-1	TRBD2	TGTGCCAGCTCGCCGGGACTAGCGTTATACAATGAGCAGTTCTTC	CASSPGLALYNEQFF
many	TRBV18	TRBJ2-5	TRBD2	TGTGCCAGCTCAACTAGCGGTCAAGAGACCCAGTACTTC	CASSTSGQETQYF
few	TRBV6-5	TRBJ2-1	TRBD2	TGTGCCAGCAGTTACTTGGGGACTAGCGTCAATGAGCAGTTCTTC	CASSYLGTSVNEQFF
many	TRBV7-2	TRBJ2-2	-	TGTGCCAGCAGCACCCTAAGGGGGAACACCGGGGAGCTGTTTTTT	CASSTLRGNTGELFF
-	TRBV19	TRBJ2-4	-	TGTGCCAGTAGAGGGTCCGGGGCGGACACTCAGTACTTC	CASRGSGADTQYF
many	TRBV7-2	TRBJ2-3	TRBD2	TGTGCCAGCAGCGGCGGGGGGGCTTATGGCACAGATACGCAGTATTTT	CASSGGGAYGTDTQYF
many	TRBV11-2	TRBJ2-7	-	TGTGCCAGCAGCTCCAGGGGTCCTAGCTACGAGCAGTACTTC	CASSSRGPSYEQYF
many	TRBV5-1	TRBJ1-1	-	TGCGCCAGCAGCTTGCGGGGGTCTGAAGCTTTCTTT	CASSLRGSEAFF
many	TRBV5-1	TRBJ2-5	-	TGCGCCAGCAGCTTGGTAGGGTCAGGAGAAGAGACCCAGTACTTC	CASSLVGSGEETQYF
many	TRBV11-2	TRBJ2-3	-	TGTGCCAGCAGCTCCCGGGACTTCACAGATACGCAGTATTTT	CASSSRDFTDTQYF
many	TRBV7-2	TRBJ2-5	TRBD1	TGTGCCAGCAGCTTGACAGGGGGCGGAGAGACCCAGTACTTC	CASSLTGGGETQYF
many	TRBV11-2	TRBJ2-4	-	TGTGCCAGCAGCTTAGTAGGGGGGCTTAGCGGGTTGGAAAACATTCAGTACTTC	CASSLVGGLSGLENIQYF
many	TRBV6-1	TRBJ2-7	-	TGTGCCAGCAGCTCCTCGACCTACGAGCAGTACTTC	CASSSSTYEQYF
-	TRBV20-1	TRBJ2-1	-	TGCAGTGCTTCATGGGGAGGCAGGACCTACAATGAGCAGTTCTTC	CSASWGGRTYNEQFF
many	TRBV12-3/TRBV12-4	TRBJ1-5	-	TGTGCCAGCAGTTTAGGGGGGAATAGCAATCAGCCCCAGCATTTT	CASSLGGNSNQPQHF
many	TRBV12-3/TRBV12-4	TRBJ2-3	TRBD2	TGTGCCAGCAGTCGGACTAGCGGGGGGTTCACAGATACGCAGTATTTT	CASSRTSGGFTDTQYF
many	TRBV15	TRBJ1-5	TRBD1	TGTGCCACCAGCAGAGATCCAGACGGAGGGGGCGCAGGTCAGCCCCAGCATTTT	CATSRDPDGGGAGQPQHF
many	TRBV6-2/TRBV6-3	TRBJ2-1	-	TGTGCCAGCAGCTCGAGGGGGGGAGGCTCCTACAATGAGCAGTTCTTC	CASSSRGGGSYNEQFF
many	TRBV11-3	TRBJ2-1	TRBD2	TGTGCCAGCAGCCAAGGCCACCCATCTAGCGGGCGGAACAATGAGCAGTTCTTC	CASSQGHPSSGRNNEQFF
-	TRBV18	TRBJ2-1	TRBD2	TGTGCCAGCTCCCGGGGACTAGCGGGAGCGGTTGAGCAGTTCTTC	CASSRGLAGAVEQFF
many	TRBV7-7	TRBJ2-2	-	TGTGCTAGCCGGGGTAACCCGAACACCGGGGAGCTGTTTTTT	CASRGNPNTGELFF
many	TRBV29-1	TRBJ2-3	-	TGCAGCGTTGACCCCAGGGAGTTGACAGATACGCAGTATTTT	CSVDPRELTDTQYF
many	TRBV5-1	TRBJ1-4	TRBD1	TGCGCCAGCAGCTTACAGGGGGACGAAAAACTGTTTTTT	CASSLQGDEKLFF
many	TRBV12-3/TRBV12-4	TRBJ1-1	-	TGTGCCAGCAGTTTAGTCTACACTGAAGCTTTCTTT	CASSLVYTEAFF
many	TRBV28	TRBJ2-4	-	TGTGCCAGCAGCTCACTGGGGGGGGCAGCGGGATTCCAAAACATTCAGTACTTC	CASSSLGGAAGFQNIQYF
-	TRBV24-1	TRBJ2-3	TRBD2	TGTGCCACCAGTGACCACCGGACTAGCGGGAGTATTGGTACGCAGTATTTT	CATSDHRTSGSIGTQYF
many	TRBV5-1	TRBJ1-5	-	TGCGCATTTCCATCGGGCGGGCAGAGCAATCAGCCCCAGCATTTT	CAFPSGGQSNQPQHF
few	TRBV11-2	TRBJ2-2	-	TGTGCCAGCAGCCCGGTGGCCCACGGAGGGGAGCTGTTTTTT	CASSPVAHGGELFF
many	TRBV7-8	TRBJ2-7	TRBD1	TGTGCCAGCGATCAGGGGGGACAGGGCTACGAGCAGTACTTC	CASDQGGQGYEQYF
many	TRBV11-2	TRBJ1-6	-	TGTGCCAGCAGCGCCTATACGGGTTCCGATAATTCACCCCTCCACTTT	CASSAYTGSDNSPLHF
many	TRBV11-2	TRBJ1-1	-	TGTGCCAGCAGCTTATGGGGAGGGGGAGAAAACACTGAAGCTTTCTTT	CASSLWGGGENTEAFF
many	TRBV20-1	TRBJ2-3	-	TGCAGTGCTCCTCGACTAGGATCCCCAGATACGCAGTATTTT	CSAPRLGSPDTQYF
-	TRBV11-2	TRBJ2-1	-	TGTGCCAGCAGGGTCGAGCGCTACAATGAGCAGTTCTTC	CASRVERYNEQFF